The T cell receptor beta chain under discussion was sequenced for a study of blood T cell repertoires in COVID-19. Germline V gives CDR1 SGHAT, CDR2 FQNNGV. CDR3 size: 14 residues. V lost 1 base, J lost 2 bases, and 7 bases lay in between. Only in-frame clones appear in the TCRdb table, and some are missing; sequencing was by immunoSEQ multiplex PCR. The table includes roughly 250,000 clones, 91% detected once. This TCR came from a young adult with COVID-19, enrolled during active disease. The source material was peripheral blood. V is TRBV11-2 and J is TRBJ2-3, with D possibly being TRBD1 (5 bases). The CDR3 bases are TGTGCCAGCAGCTTAGTGACAGACACAGATACGCAGTATTTT. The encoded protein is CASSLVTDTDTQYF.